This T cell receptor (beta chain) was sequenced in a study of blood T cell repertoires in COVID-19. Background on the study: Spain, Italy and the United States supplied samples that represented acute and convalescent COVID-19.

Sequenced by immunoSEQ multiplex PCR; TCRdb stores in-frame clones only, minus some. Among around 76,000 clones listed, approximately 80% were seen once. This clone was recorded a few times. This receptor was taken from a woman in her seventies with acute or convalescent COVID-19. The sample was peripheral blood.

For the CDR3, the DNA is TGTGCCAGCAGCCAAGTCGCGGGGGCAGAGACCCAGTACTTC. Protein: CASSQVAGAETQYF. The J gene is TRBJ2-5, the V gene TRBV3-1 (or the pseudogene TRBV3-2); weak D call: TRBD2 (7 bases). V was trimmed by 1 base and J by 4 bases, leaving 10 bases between them. Per the germline V gene, CDR1 is LGHDT and CDR2 is YNNKEL (reference sequence). The CDR3 covers 14 residues.